This T cell receptor (beta chain) was retrieved from a study of spatial heterogeneity in lung cancer. The time point: blood at routine non-recurrence follow-up after resection. This clonotype was detected ten times or more. A single record per CDR3 protein comes from TCRdb applying MiXCR to the 5' RACE reads. The repertoire has under 35,000 distinct CDR3 sequences, roughly 5.4% of them found once; the top ten carry roughly a quarter. V lost 3 bases and J lost 2, with 7 bases in between. The germline V gene has CDR1 MGHDK and CDR2 SYGVNS. The CDR3 runs 13 residues. The chain couples TRBV25-1 to TRBJ1-1; the D is unclear. The sequencing here drew on PBMCs, taken at follow-up. The sequence derives from a female donor with early-stage non-small cell lung cancer. CDR3: CASSEAGNTEAFF. The CDR3 DNA follows: TGTGCCAGCAGTGAGGCGGGAAACACTGAAGCTTTCTTT.